Presented here are 24 T cell receptor beta chains from one specimen sequenced in a study of radiation and T cells in renal cell carcinoma. TCRdb's table, derived via immunoSEQ multiplex PCR, lists solely in-frame clones and lacks some. The sample lists roughly 120,000 clones, roughly 80% occurring once. Time point noted: baseline pretreatment blood. Sample treatment: 15 Gy SBRT to primary tumor, nephrectomy 4 weeks later. The sequences come from blood, collected from a patient whose treatment included radiotherapy and nephrectomy. These receptors were collected from an older woman with renal cell carcinoma.

The V call is TRBV9, the J call TRBJ2-2; 8 bases align to TRBD1. The CDR3 extends over 15 amino acids. Per the germline V gene, CDR1 is SGDLS and CDR2 is YYNGEE. V was pared by 3 bases and J by 4 bases, with 5 bases of the junction left unmatched. The CDR3 DNA reads as TGTGCCAGCAGCGACACAGGGGGAGGCACCGGGGAGCTGTTTTTT. This gives the protein CASSDTGGGTGELFF.

The chain combines TRBV5-4 with TRBJ2-2, with D perhaps given as TRBD1 or TRBD2 (5 bases each). This CDR3 is built from 14 residues. Germline V gene data show CDR1 as SGHNT and CDR2 as YYREEE (reference sequence). Trimming left V 1 base short and J 3 bases short, with 7 bases between. DNA of the CDR3: TGTGCCAGCAGCTTGTCGGGGCACACCGGGGAGCTGTTTTTT. Translated: CASSLSGHTGELFF. The full variable domain, its missing parts supplied by reference TRBV5-4 and TRBJ2-2, is ETGVTQSPTHLIKTRGQQVTLRCSSQSGHNTVSWYQQALGQGPQFIFQYYREEENGRGNFPPRFSGLQFPNYSSELNVNALELDDSALYLCASSLSGHTGELFFGEGSRLTVL.

The genes are TRBV6-6 and TRBJ2-7; tentatively, D is TRBD2 (7 bases). Germline V lookup: CDR1 MNHNY, CDR2 SVGAGI (reference sequence). This CDR3 is built from 12 residues. V gave up 10 bases and J gave up 5 bases, with 15 bases separating them. CDR3 coding DNA: TGTGCCACCTTGGGGGGGGCCGACGAGCAGTACTTC. Translation gives CATLGGADEQYF.

J is TRBJ2-3 and V is TRBV18; tentative D call: TRBD2 (5 bases). Trimming took 2 bases from V and 3 from J, leaving 9 bases between them. Germline CDR1 is KGHSH and CDR2 is LQKENI. The CDR3 totals 14 residues. Here the CDR3 reads CASSPRRLTDTQYF. As DNA, the CDR3 is TGTGCCAGCTCACCAAGGAGGCTTACAGATACGCAGTATTTT.

The gene calls are TRBV19 and TRBJ2-5, with D possibly being TRBD1 or TRBD2 (5 bases each). Germline-derived CDR1 and CDR2 are LNHDA and SQIVND (reference sequence). The CDR3 covers 15 residues. The V and J ends lost 6 bases and 4 bases respectively, with 18 bases between them. CDR3 DNA: TGTGCCAGTAGCGATTCCGGGACGCGCGGAGAGACCCAGTACTTC. Amino acids: CASSDSGTRGETQYF.

DNA for the CDR3: TGTGCCAGCAGCGTATCAGACAGGGGTTTCACTGAGCAGTTCTTC. The encoded protein is CASSVSDRGFTEQFF. The chain uses TRBV9 and TRBJ2-1, with 8 bases lining up with TRBD1. J was trimmed by 9 bases and V by 1 base; bases with no gene match: 9. There are 15 residues in the CDR3. Germline V lookup: CDR1 SGDLS, CDR2 YYNGEE.

J is TRBJ1-6 and V is TRBV30; D gene uncertain. The CDR3 is made up of 13 amino acids. V shed 2 bases and J shed 6 bases, with 8 bases lying between them. Germline V gene sequence: CDR1 GTSNPN, CDR2 SVGIG (reference sequence). CDR3 loop: CAWSPGSNSPLHF. Written as DNA, the CDR3 is TGTGCCTGGAGTCCGGGGAGTAATTCACCCCTCCACTTT.

This chain connects TRBV6-5 to TRBJ2-5; TRBD1 might be the D (6 bases). The V gene's germline CDR1 is MNHEY and CDR2 SVGAGI. The CDR3 runs to 13 residues. Deletions cut 7 bases from V and 0 bases from J, with 9 bases between. The CDR3 loop is CASTTGNQETQYF. The DNA for the CDR3 is TGTGCCAGCACCACAGGGAACCAAGAGACCCAGTACTTC.

The chain joins TRBV15 to TRBJ2-2, with a tentative D call TRBD1 (5 bases). The CDR3 extends over 17 amino acids. The germline V gene encodes CDR1 LNHNV and CDR2 YYDKDF (reference sequence). The V and J ends lost 1 base and 1 base respectively, with 13 bases between them. DNA for the CDR3: TGTGCCACCAGCAGAGTCGGTAAGGGGCTGAACACCGGGGAGCTGTTTTTT. It is translated as CATSRVGKGLNTGELFF.

This clone was observed once. The chain is built from TRBV10-3 and TRBJ2-3, with D possibly being TRBD2 (8 bases). The CDR3 sequence is 15 residues long. Germline V CDR1 and CDR2: ENHRY, SYGVKD. Deletions cut 10 bases from V and 2 bases from J, with 19 bases between. The CDR3 here is CATGGGQIDTDTQYF. In DNA form, the CDR3 reads TGTGCCACCGGGGGGGGACAGATAGACACAGATACGCAGTATTTT.

This chain links TRBV7-2 with TRBJ1-6; D is possibly TRBD1 (5 bases). Trimming cost V 1 base and J 8 bases, with 12 bases left between them. In germline, CDR1 is SGHTA, CDR2 FQGNSA. There are 15 residues in the CDR3. CDR3 region: CASSLGGGFYSPLHF. The CDR3 nucleotides read TGTGCCAGCAGCTTAGGTGGGGGGTTCTATTCACCCCTCCACTTT.

This chain joins TRBV10-3 and TRBJ1-4; D is unclear. Per the germline V gene, CDR1 is ENHRY and CDR2 is SYGVKD. The ends were cut back, 6 bases at V and 0 bases at J, with 11 bases in the middle. The CDR3 runs 15 residues. The CDR3 reads CAISVSGATNEKLFF. CDR3 DNA sequence: TGTGCCATCAGCGTCAGTGGAGCAACTAATGAAAAACTGTTTTTT.

The chain joins TRBV19 to TRBJ1-1; perhaps TRBD1 as D (6 bases). The CDR3 is made up of 15 amino acids. The ends were cut back, 6 bases at V and 6 bases at J, with 20 bases in the middle. From germline, CDR1 is LNHDA and CDR2 SQIVND (reference sequence). CDR3: CASSLRGALTPEAFF. The CDR3 nucleotides read TGTGCCAGTAGCCTCCGGGGGGCGCTTACCCCTGAAGCTTTCTTT.

This clone has a single count. V is TRBV2 and J is TRBJ2-1; D is unresolved. The CDR3 has 16 residues. Deletions cut 7 bases from V and 6 bases from J, with 22 bases between. Looked up from germline, CDR1 is SNHLY and CDR2 is FYNNEI. The CDR3 sequence: CASTPPRSQSVNEQFF. The DNA of the CDR3 is TGTGCCAGCACCCCCCCCCGAAGCCAGTCTGTCAATGAGCAGTTCTTC.

The chain combines TRBV12-5 with TRBJ1-4, with TRBD1 matching over 8 bases. Germline V lookup: CDR1 LGHNT, CDR2 FRNRAP. The CDR3 consists of 16 residues. Trimming took 2 bases from V and 9 from J; bases not matched to a gene: 11. The CDR3 DNA is TGTGCTAGTGGTTTGCCTCGGGACGACAGGGGCCAAAAACTGTTTTTT. This sequence encodes CASGLPRDDRGQKLFF.

The gene calls are TRBV10-1 and TRBJ1-2; 9 bases are a match to TRBD1. The CDR3 spans 16 residues. From germline, CDR1 is WNHNN and CDR2 SYGVQD (reference sequence). The V and J ends lost 4 bases and 4 bases, in that order; junction bases with no gene match: 10. The CDR3 loop reads CASSGYRDRDGYGYTF. DNA for the CDR3: TGCGCCAGCAGTGGATACCGGGACAGGGATGGCTATGGCTACACCTTC.

V gene TRBV19 combines with J gene TRBJ1-5; D perhaps matches TRBD1 (6 bases). V lost 5 bases and J lost 6, with 11 bases in between. The V gene's germline CDR1 is LNHDA and CDR2 SQIVND (reference sequence). The CDR3 is 13 amino acids. In DNA, the CDR3 is TGTGCCAGTAGTTCAACAGGGACTCAGCCCCAGCATTTT. Translated, it gives CASSSTGTQPQHF.

With regard to this clone: The sample contains more than one DNA sequence encoding this CDR3. This chain links TRBV5-1 with TRBJ2-2; tentatively, D is TRBD1 (5 bases). Trimming shortened V by 0 bases and J by 1 base, and 7 bases separated the two germline ends. CDR1 is SGHRS, CDR2 YFSETQ, per germline. The CDR3 runs 15 residues. CDR3 sequence (DNA): TGCGCCAGCAGCTTGGCGACAGTGAACACCGGGGAGCTGTTTTTT. This encodes CASSLATVNTGELFF.

The chain carries TRBV7-2 and TRBJ2-2; 8 bases match TRBD2. CDR3 length equals 16 residues. V lost 3 bases and J lost 2; bases outside the gene matches: 5. The V gene's germline CDR1 is SGHTA and CDR2 FQGNSA. Here the CDR3 DNA reads TGTGCCAGCAGCTTGGCAGCGGGGGTTAACACCGGGGAGCTGTTTTTT. Its protein is CASSLAAGVNTGELFF.

V and J are TRBV4-2 and TRBJ1-6; 10 nucleotides agree with TRBD1. V dropped 3 bases and J dropped 10; count of bases not matched to a gene: 9. This CDR3 has 16 residues. CDR1 LGHNA and CDR2 YNFKEQ come from the germline V gene. CDR3 DNA: TGTGCCAGCAGCCATATCCGGGACAGGGGTAACTCACCCCTCCACTTT. Its translation is CASSHIRDRGNSPLHF.

The chain links TRBV29-1 to TRBJ2-2, with D unresolved. The length of the CDR3 is 13 residues. V dropped 6 bases and J dropped 6 bases, with 14 bases sitting between them. CDR1 is SQVTM and CDR2 is ANQGSEA in the germline V gene. The CDR3 is CSVTDPAAGELFF. In nucleotides, the CDR3 is TGCAGCGTGACGGACCCGGCCGCCGGGGAGCTGTTTTTT.

The sample holds one count of this clone. The chain links TRBV2 to TRBJ2-1; 12 bases are a match to TRBD2. The germline V gene has CDR1 SNHLY and CDR2 FYNNEI. CDR3 length equals 17 residues. V lost 3 bases to trimming and J lost 0 bases; unmatched junction nucleotides: 3. CDR3 sequence (DNA): TGTGCCAGCAGTGACCTAGCGGGAGGGAGCTCCTACAATGAGCAGTTCTTC. This encodes CASSDLAGGSSYNEQFF.

CDR3 in amino acids: CASRLQGEDGYTF. The DNA for the CDR3 is TGTGCCAGCAGACTACAGGGAGAGGACGGCTACACCTTC. This chain links TRBV28 with TRBJ1-2, with D possibly being TRBD1 (6 bases). The germline CDR1 and CDR2 sequences are MDHEN and SYDVKM. CDR3 length equals 13 residues. The V end was cut by 6 bases, the J end by 8 bases, with 16 bases between.

This chain joins TRBV4-1 and TRBJ2-1; D might be TRBD2 (7 bases). Germline V lookup: CDR1 MGHRA, CDR2 YSYEKL. The CDR3 is made up of 15 amino acids. V was trimmed by 1 base and J by 9 bases, leaving 16 bases between them. In nucleotides, the CDR3 is TGCGCCAGCAGCCAAGCCCCCCGGGGGGCTAGTGAGCAGTTCTTC. Its protein is CASSQAPRGASEQFF.